Reported below is one T cell receptor beta chain. Collection occurred without any documented infections or immune events in donors. This specimen belongs to a study of identifying expanded T cells in peripheral blood. Clones were sequenced by immunoSEQ multiplex PCR, and TCRdb holds only the in-frame ones, with some missing. Of around 100,000 clones in the sample, approximately 89% were seen once. V lost 4 bases and J lost 4, with 14 bases in between. Germline-derived CDR1 and CDR2 are SGHRS and YFSETQ. This CDR3 has 14 amino acids. Sequences were obtained from blood. This sequence joins TRBV5-1 and TRBJ2-5, with D perhaps assigned TRBD1 or TRBD2 (6 bases each). The TCR originated in a person aged 18 to 75 in good health. The CDR3 nucleotides read TGCGCCAGCAGCGAAAGTGGAGGGGGAGAGACCCAGTACTTC. Its protein is CASSESGGGETQYF.